The sequence of this T cell receptor beta chain was determined in a study of blood T cell repertoires in COVID-19. At the level of the study: Nucleic acid was either cDNA or gDNA, and it came from T cells, B-cell-depleted T cells, or PBMCs.

This clone was seen a single time. With V trimmed by 4 bases and J by 4 bases, 9 bases remained unmatched. Germline-derived CDR1 and CDR2 are LGHDT and YNNKEL (reference sequence). This CDR3 has 15 amino acids. Produced via immunoSEQ multiplex PCR; TCRdb's table is partial and in-frame only. This table holds around 180,000 clones, about 82% found once. Living in 20 to 30 US areas, the participants were between roughly 18 and 89 years of age. The sequenced sample consisted of PBMCs or T cells enriched from blood (not recorded which). The chain couples TRBV3-1 (or the pseudogene TRBV3-2) to TRBJ2-5; 7 bases agree with TRBD1. The sequence derives from a woman aged 25 to 45 who had recovered from COVID-19. CDR3 sequence reads: CASSPSRTGRETQYF. CDR3 DNA: TGTGCCAGCAGCCCATCGAGGACAGGAAGAGAGACCCAGTACTTC.